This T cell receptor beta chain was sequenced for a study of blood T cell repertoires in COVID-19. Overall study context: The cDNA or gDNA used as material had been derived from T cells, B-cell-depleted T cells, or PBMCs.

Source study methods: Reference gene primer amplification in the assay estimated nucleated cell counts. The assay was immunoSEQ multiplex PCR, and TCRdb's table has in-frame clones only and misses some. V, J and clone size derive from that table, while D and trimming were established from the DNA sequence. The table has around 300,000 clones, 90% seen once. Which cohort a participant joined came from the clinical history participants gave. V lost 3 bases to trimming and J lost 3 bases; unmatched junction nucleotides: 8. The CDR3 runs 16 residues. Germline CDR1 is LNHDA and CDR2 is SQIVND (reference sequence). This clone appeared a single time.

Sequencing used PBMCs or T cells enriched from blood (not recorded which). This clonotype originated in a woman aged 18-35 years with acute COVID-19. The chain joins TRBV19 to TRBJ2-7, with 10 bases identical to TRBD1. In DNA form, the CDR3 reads TGTGCCAGTAGTATTACGGGACAGGGGTCTTACTACGAGCAGTACTTC. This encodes CASSITGQGSYYEQYF.